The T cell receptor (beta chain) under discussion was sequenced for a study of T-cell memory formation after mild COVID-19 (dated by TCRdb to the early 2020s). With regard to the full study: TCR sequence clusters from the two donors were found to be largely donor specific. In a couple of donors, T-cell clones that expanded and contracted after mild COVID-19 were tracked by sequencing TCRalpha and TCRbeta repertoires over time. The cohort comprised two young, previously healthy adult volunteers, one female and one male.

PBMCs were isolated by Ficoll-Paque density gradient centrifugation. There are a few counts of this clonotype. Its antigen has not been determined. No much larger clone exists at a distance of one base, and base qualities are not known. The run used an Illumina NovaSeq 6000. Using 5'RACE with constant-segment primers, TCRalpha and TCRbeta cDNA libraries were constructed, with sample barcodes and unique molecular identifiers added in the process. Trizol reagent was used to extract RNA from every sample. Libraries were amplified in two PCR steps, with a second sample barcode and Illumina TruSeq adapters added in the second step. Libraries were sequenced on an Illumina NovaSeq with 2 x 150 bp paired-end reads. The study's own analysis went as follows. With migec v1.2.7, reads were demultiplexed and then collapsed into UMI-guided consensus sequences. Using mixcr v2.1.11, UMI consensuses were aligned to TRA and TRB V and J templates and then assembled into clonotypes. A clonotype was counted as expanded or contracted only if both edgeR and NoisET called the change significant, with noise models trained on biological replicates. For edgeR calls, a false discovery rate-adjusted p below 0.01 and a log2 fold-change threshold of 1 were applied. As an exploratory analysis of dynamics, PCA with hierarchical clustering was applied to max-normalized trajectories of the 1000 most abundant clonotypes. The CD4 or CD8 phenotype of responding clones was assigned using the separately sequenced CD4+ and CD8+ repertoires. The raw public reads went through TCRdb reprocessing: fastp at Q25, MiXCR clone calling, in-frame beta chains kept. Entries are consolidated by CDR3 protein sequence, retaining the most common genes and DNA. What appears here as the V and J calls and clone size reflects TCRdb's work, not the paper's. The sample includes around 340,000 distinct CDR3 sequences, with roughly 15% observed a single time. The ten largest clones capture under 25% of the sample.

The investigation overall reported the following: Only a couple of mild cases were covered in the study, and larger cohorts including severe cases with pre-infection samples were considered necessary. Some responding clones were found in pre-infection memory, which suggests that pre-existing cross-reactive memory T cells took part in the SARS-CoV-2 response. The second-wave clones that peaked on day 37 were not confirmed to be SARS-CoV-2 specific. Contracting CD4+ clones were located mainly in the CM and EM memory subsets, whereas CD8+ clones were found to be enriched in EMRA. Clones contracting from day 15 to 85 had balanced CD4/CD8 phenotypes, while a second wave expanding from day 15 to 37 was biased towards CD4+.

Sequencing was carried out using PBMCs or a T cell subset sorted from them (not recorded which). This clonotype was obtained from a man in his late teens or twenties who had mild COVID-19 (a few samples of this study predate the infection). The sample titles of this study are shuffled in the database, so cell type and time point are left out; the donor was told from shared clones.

The CDR3 here reads CATSDGPEQFF. The DNA reads as follows: TGTGCCACCAGTGACGGGCCCGAGCAGTTCTTC. Here the chain combines TRBV24-1 and TRBJ2-1; the D gene is unclear. Looking up the germline V gene yields CDR1 KGHDR and CDR2 SFDVKD. V is reduced by 4 bases and J by 10 bases, leaving a spacing of 7 bases between them. The CDR3 has 11 amino acids, counting the end cysteine and phenylalanine. The DNA shown is the 33-base CDR3, in frame from base 1.